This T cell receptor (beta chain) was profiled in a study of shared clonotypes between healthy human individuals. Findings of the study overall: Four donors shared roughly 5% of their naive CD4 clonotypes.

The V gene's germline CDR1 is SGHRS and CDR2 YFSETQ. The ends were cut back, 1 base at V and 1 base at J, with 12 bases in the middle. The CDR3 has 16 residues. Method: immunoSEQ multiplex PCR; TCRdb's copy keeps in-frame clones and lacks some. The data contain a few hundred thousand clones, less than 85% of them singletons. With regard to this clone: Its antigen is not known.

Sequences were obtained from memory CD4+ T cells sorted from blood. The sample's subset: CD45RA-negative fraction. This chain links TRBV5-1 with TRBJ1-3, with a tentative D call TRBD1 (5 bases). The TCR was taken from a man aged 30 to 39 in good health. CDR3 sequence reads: CASSLIPPGSGNTIYF. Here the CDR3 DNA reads TGCGCCAGCAGCTTGATCCCTCCAGGGTCTGGAAACACCATATATTTT.